One and the same sample provided the 31 T cell receptor beta chains below, sequenced in a study of T cell responses to AZD1222 COVID-19 vaccine. TCRdb keeps only in-frame clones here, not all; method: immunoSEQ multiplex PCR. The sample contains fewer than 130,000 clones, about nine tenths of which appear only once. The source was peripheral blood, collected on day 0 of AZD1222 vaccination. The source of these receptors is an adult in good health.

V and J are TRBV11-2 and TRBJ2-1; 8 nucleotides agree with TRBD2. The CDR3 totals 15 residues. J lost 2 bases, V lost 4 bases, and 4 bases had no gene match. Per germline, CDR1 SGHAT and CDR2 FQNNGV. The CDR3 reads CASSSGGGTYNEQFF. CDR3 DNA sequence: TGTGCCAGCAGCTCGGGGGGGGGAACCTACAATGAGCAGTTCTTC.

This sequence joins TRBV7-8 and TRBJ1-2; no firm D call. The V end was cut by 5 bases, the J end by 8 bases, with 12 bases between. Per the germline V gene, CDR1 is SGHVS and CDR2 is FQNEAQ. The CDR3 covers 12 residues. CDR3 DNA sequence: TGTGCCAGCAGCCCATCTAGGACCGGCTACACCTTC. This sequence encodes CASSPSRTGYTF. The full variable domain, in which reference TRBV7-8 and TRBJ1-2 provide the parts outside the CDR3, is GAGVSQSPRYKVAKRGQDVALRCDPISGHVSLFWYQQALGQGPEFLTYFQNEAQLDKSGLPSDRFFAERPEGSVSTLKIQRTQQEDSAVYLCASSPSRTGYTFGSGTRLTVV.

CDR3 sequence: CASSGGGGEQYF. The DNA for the CDR3 is TGTGCCAGCAGCGGAGGGGGTGGCGAGCAGTACTTC. The genes are TRBV7-9 and TRBJ2-7; D tentatively reads TRBD1 or TRBD2 (6 bases each). Between the trimmed V and J ends, which lost 5 bases and 6 bases, there was a span of 11 bases. The CDR3 covers 12 residues. The V gene's germline CDR1 is SEHNR and CDR2 FQNEAQ (reference sequence).

The chain has TRBV19 and TRBJ2-1; 7 nucleotides align to TRBD2. Trimming at V came to 7 bases and at J to 4 bases, leaving 7 bases not matched to a gene. Germline V lookup: CDR1 LNHDA, CDR2 SQIVND (reference sequence). CDR3 size: 14 residues. CDR3: CASKAGLGYNEQFF. The CDR3 DNA sequence: TGTGCCAGTAAGGCCGGACTAGGTTACAATGAGCAGTTCTTC.

The chain is built from TRBV4-1 and TRBJ2-5; possibly TRBD1 for D (7 bases). V was clipped by 0 bases and J by 2 bases, with 13 bases between them. The germline gives CDR1 MGHRA, CDR2 YSYEKL. The CDR3 is 16 amino acids. The CDR3 spells CASSQEGRGRQETQYF. CDR3 bases: TGCGCCAGCAGCCAAGAGGGCAGGGGGAGGCAAGAGACCCAGTACTTC.

This chain connects TRBV6-6 to TRBJ1-1, with unresolved D. V lost 6 bases to trimming and J lost 2 bases, with 7 bases between them. This CDR3 region has 12 residues. CDR1 is MNHNY, CDR2 SVGAGI, per germline (reference sequence). In DNA, the CDR3 is TGTGCCAGCAGCCGGAGAAACACTGAAGCTTTCTTT. Protein product: CASSRRNTEAFF.

The chain carries TRBV18 and TRBJ1-1, with no clear D. V shed 3 bases and J shed 5 bases, with 7 bases lying between them. Germline loops: CDR1 KGHSH, CDR2 LQKENI. The CDR3 has 12 residues. The CDR3 DNA sequence: TGTGCCAGCTCACCCTCGGTAACTGAAGCTTTCTTT. Its protein product is CASSPSVTEAFF.

Only one count was recorded for this clone. The CDR3 reads CASSEEVAGRYGYTF. The DNA for the CDR3 is TGTGCCAGCAGTGAAGAGGTAGCAGGGCGCTATGGCTACACCTTC. V usage is TRBV6-1 and J usage is TRBJ1-2; D may be TRBD1 (5 bases). This CDR3 contains 15 residues. The germline V gene has CDR1 MNHNS and CDR2 SASEGT. V lost 1 base to trimming and J lost 4 bases, with 13 bases between them.

The chain couples TRBV2 to TRBJ1-1; 8 bases are a match to TRBD1. CDR3 length equals 10 residues. V lost 5 bases to trimming and J lost 10 bases; unmatched junction nucleotides: 0. In germline, CDR1 is SNHLY, CDR2 FYNNEI. This CDR3 is CASSTGGAFF. DNA for the CDR3: TGTGCCAGCAGTACAGGGGGAGCTTTCTTT.

The rearrangement links TRBV6-5 to TRBJ1-4; D is undetermined. Trimming stripped 6 bases from V and 0 bases from J, with 8 bases between. The CDR3 is made up of 14 amino acids. Germline assignment: CDR1 MNHEY and CDR2 SVGAGI. CDR3 nucleotides: TGTGCCAGCAGGGTAGACGCAACTAATGAAAAACTGTTTTTT. Residues: CASRVDATNEKLFF.

In DNA, the CDR3 is TGTGCCAGTATAGGTCAGGGGTCAGATACGCAGTATTTT. Protein: CASIGQGSDTQYF. This chain uses TRBV6-5 with TRBJ2-3; the D gene is possibly TRBD1 (6 bases). Germline assignment: CDR1 MNHEY and CDR2 SVGAGI. Trimming removed 9 bases from V and 4 bases from J, with 14 bases in between. The CDR3 contains 13 residues.

V is TRBV28 and J is TRBJ1-5; unclear D gene. Germline V gene lookup returns CDR1 MDHEN and CDR2 SYDVKM. The CDR3 contains 13 residues. V dropped 6 bases and J dropped 3 bases, with 9 bases sitting between them. Here the CDR3 DNA reads TGTGCCAGCAGCCCGGGCTTCAATCAGCCCCAGCATTTT. This translates into CASSPGFNQPQHF.

This clone was recorded only once. The rearrangement uses TRBV19 and TRBJ1-1; possible D gene TRBD1, 6 bases. The ends were cut back, 6 bases at V and 3 bases at J, with 17 bases in the middle. Looked up from germline, CDR1 is LNHDA and CDR2 is SQIVND (reference sequence). This CDR3 has 15 amino acids. The CDR3 here is CASRQGPKVHTEAFF. The CDR3 region has the DNA TGTGCCAGTAGACAGGGACCGAAAGTTCACACTGAAGCTTTCTTT.

V gene TRBV7-9 combines with J gene TRBJ2-3; 9 bases align to TRBD1. This CDR3 is built from 17 residues. Germline CDR1 SEHNR, CDR2 FQNEAQ (reference sequence). V lost 5 bases and J lost 0; bases outside the gene matches: 9. CDR3 in DNA: TGTGCCAGCAGCCCCCCCGGGACAGGGATGAGCACAGATACGCAGTATTTT. It translates to CASSPPGTGMSTDTQYF.

CDR3 sequence: CASSLGGDIGEQYF. The CDR3 DNA sequence: TGTGCCAGCAGCCTTGGTGGGGACATCGGGGAGCAGTACTTC. The chain couples TRBV3-1 (or the pseudogene TRBV3-2) to TRBJ2-7; tentatively, D is TRBD1 (6 bases). CDR3 length: 14 residues. Trimming removed 4 bases from V and 7 bases from J, with 17 bases in between. The germline V gene has CDR1 LGHDT and CDR2 YNNKEL (reference sequence).

V and J are TRBV5-4 and TRBJ1-2; 9 bases align to TRBD1. The trim removed 6 bases at V and 6 bases at J, leaving 9 bases unmatched. Germline CDR1 SGHNT, CDR2 YYREEE (reference sequence). CDR3 length: 14 residues. The CDR3 sequence: CASTGDREKDGYTF. The CDR3 DNA is TGTGCCAGCACCGGGGACAGGGAGAAGGATGGCTACACCTTC. The full variable domain, with the rest looked up from reference TRBV5-4 and TRBJ1-2, is ETGVTQSPTHLIKTRGQQVTLRCSSQSGHNTVSWYQQALGQGPQFIFQYYREEENGRGNFPPRFSGLQFPNYSSELNVNALELDDSALYLCASTGDREKDGYTFGSGTRLTVV.

The V and J genes are TRBV11-2 and TRBJ2-1, with TRBD1 matching 7 bases. The CDR3 consists of 16 residues. The V gene's germline CDR1 is SGHAT and CDR2 FQNNGV. The trim removed 3 bases at V and 5 bases at J, leaving 10 bases unmatched. The CDR3 is CASSLRPGQINNEQFF. The CDR3 nucleotides read TGTGCCAGCAGCTTGCGTCCGGGACAGATAAACAATGAGCAGTTCTTC.

The rearrangement joins TRBV18 to TRBJ2-1; 7 bases are a match to TRBD1. Germline V CDR1 and CDR2: KGHSH, LQKENI. This CDR3 contains 16 residues. J gave up 0 bases and V 5 bases, and 7 bases lay outside the gene matches. CDR3 amino acids: CASSADRASSYNEQFF. The DNA of the CDR3 is TGTGCCAGCTCAGCAGACAGGGCGAGCTCCTACAATGAGCAGTTCTTC.

CDR3 sequence (DNA): TGTGCCAGTAGTATCGGGGGACGCAATCAGCCCCAGCATTTT. Amino acid sequence: CASSIGGRNQPQHF. The chain employs TRBV19 and TRBJ1-5; weak D call: TRBD1 (5 bases). The CDR3 covers 14 residues. Looked up from germline, CDR1 is LNHDA and CDR2 is SQIVND (reference sequence). The V end lost 3 bases, the J end lost 2 bases, and 8 bases lay between the germline ends. The full variable domain, with the rest looked up from reference TRBV19 and TRBJ1-5, is DGGITQSPKYLFRKEGQNVTLSCEQNLNHDAMYWYRQDPGQGLRLIYYSQIVNDFQKGDIAEGYSVSREKKESFPLTVTSAQKNPTAFYLCASSIGGRNQPQHFGDGTRLSIL.

This clone was picked up a small number of times. CDR3 nucleotide sequence: TGTGCCAGCAGTGAAGGGACAGGGTTGAGGTTTCAGTACTTC. This sequence encodes CASSEGTGLRFQYF. The V and J genes are TRBV2 and TRBJ2-4; 8 bases align to TRBD1. This CDR3 spans 14 amino acids. Per germline, CDR1 SNHLY and CDR2 FYNNEI. Unmatched junction bases numbered 7, after V lost 1 base and J lost 11 bases.

In its sample, this clone was seen once. V gene TRBV7-9 combines with J gene TRBJ2-1; D may be TRBD1 or TRBD2 (5 bases each). In germline, CDR1 is SEHNR, CDR2 FQNEAQ (reference sequence). Deletions cut 5 bases from V and 0 bases from J, with 14 bases between. The CDR3 sequence is 16 residues long. CDR3 sequence (DNA): TGTGCCAGCAGCCACCGGGGCAGCAGCTCCTACAATGAGCAGTTCTTC. This sequence encodes CASSHRGSSSYNEQFF.

This clone occurred once. The chain carries TRBV4-1 and TRBJ2-1, with D perhaps assigned TRBD1 or TRBD2 (6 bases each). V lost 9 bases, J lost 1 base, and 16 bases lay in between. Germline values: CDR1 MGHRA, CDR2 YSYEKL. This CDR3 has 15 amino acids. The CDR3 nucleotides read TGCGCCAGTGCGGGACACCGAACGTCCTACAATGAGCAGTTCTTC. It specifies CASAGHRTSYNEQFF.

This chain joins TRBV6-6 and TRBJ2-2, with 8 bases matching TRBD1. The CDR3 extends over 17 amino acids. The V gene end was trimmed by 6 bases and the J gene end by 1 base; junction bases not matched to a gene: 10. Germline V gene lookup returns CDR1 MNHNY and CDR2 SVGAGI (reference sequence). Written as DNA, the CDR3 is TGTGCCAGCAGCCGACGAACCGGGACAGGGAACACCGGGGAGCTGTTTTTT. It codes for CASSRRTGTGNTGELFF.

J is TRBJ2-2 and V is TRBV7-8; unclear D gene. V shed 1 base and J shed 6 bases, with 6 bases lying between them. The CDR3 loop spans 13 amino acids. Per germline, CDR1 SGHVS and CDR2 FQNEAQ. DNA for the CDR3: TGTGCCAGCAGCTTAGGTCAGCCCGGGGAGCTGTTTTTT. Its translation: CASSLGQPGELFF.

The chain combines TRBV6-2 or TRBV6-3 with TRBJ1-2; D gene ambiguous. The CDR3 is made up of 15 amino acids. V was pared by 2 bases and J by 5 bases, with 15 bases between. CDR1 MNHEY and CDR2 SVGEGT come from the germline V gene. CDR3 protein: CASSYRAVILYGYTF. CDR3 sequence (DNA): TGTGCCAGCAGTTACAGGGCAGTCATCTTGTATGGCTACACCTTC.

This clone was recorded only once. The J gene is TRBJ2-1, the V gene TRBV6-1; D gene uncertain. The germline V gene has CDR1 MNHNS and CDR2 SASEGT. CDR3 size: 12 residues. The germline V and J ends were trimmed by 2 bases and 10 bases, with 9 bases remaining between them. The CDR3 DNA reads as TGTGCCAGCAGTGAAAAGTTCAGAGAGCAGTTCTTC. Its protein product is CASSEKFREQFF.

The genes are TRBV28 and TRBJ1-1; weak D call: TRBD1 (5 bases). V gave up 10 bases and J gave up 5 bases, with 17 bases separating them. There are 13 residues in the CDR3. From germline, CDR1 is MDHEN and CDR2 SYDVKM. As DNA, the CDR3 is TGTGCCACCACCGGGGGTGGGAATACTGAAGCTTTCTTT. Protein: CATTGGGNTEAFF.

The gene calls are TRBV19 and TRBJ1-4, with 10 positions matching TRBD1. CDR1 is LNHDA and CDR2 is SQIVND in the germline V gene (reference sequence). Germline trimming cut 5 bases from V and 6 bases from J; bases unmatched to any gene: 9. The CDR3 totals 16 residues. CDR3 sequence: CASSPGQGSGHEKLFF. The CDR3 DNA reads TGTGCCAGTAGTCCGGGACAGGGGAGCGGACATGAAAAACTGTTTTTT.

This clone was detected a few times. V gene TRBV6-2 or TRBV6-3 combines with J gene TRBJ2-2; D is ambiguous. The CDR3 sequence is 13 residues long. Germline V gene lookup returns CDR1 MNHEY and CDR2 SVGEGT. V lost 0 bases and J lost 3, with 2 bases in between. CDR3 sequence: CASSYSYTGELFF. DNA for the CDR3: TGTGCCAGCAGTTACTCGTACACCGGGGAGCTGTTTTTT.

The chain uses TRBV11-3 and TRBJ2-5, with D hard to call. Germline V CDR1 and CDR2: SGHNT, YENEEA. Trimming left V 1 base short and J 4 bases short, with 13 bases between. This CDR3 is 15 amino acids long. CDR3 in DNA: TGTGCCAGCAGCTTAGGTCTGGGCCGAGGAGAGACCCAGTACTTC. Protein product: CASSLGLGRGETQYF.

CDR3 protein: CVRRVSYEQYF. In nucleotides, the CDR3 is TGTGTCCGGCGTGTCTCCTACGAGCAGTACTTC. The chain recombines TRBV28 with TRBJ2-7; the D is unclear. CDR3 length equals 11 residues. CDR1 is MDHEN and CDR2 is SYDVKM in the germline V gene.